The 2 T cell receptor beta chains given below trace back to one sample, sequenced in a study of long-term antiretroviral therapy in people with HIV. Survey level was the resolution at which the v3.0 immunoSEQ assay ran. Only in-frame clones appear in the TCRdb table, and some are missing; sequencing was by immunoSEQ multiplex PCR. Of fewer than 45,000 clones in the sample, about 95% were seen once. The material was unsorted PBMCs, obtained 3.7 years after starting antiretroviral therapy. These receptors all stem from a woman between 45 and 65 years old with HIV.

The DNA for the CDR3 is TGTGCCAGCAGCCACCTCGGCAGGTGGAACACTGAAGCTTTCTTT. As protein: CASSHLGRWNTEAFF. The genes are TRBV4-2 and TRBJ1-1, with D uncertain. Germline-derived CDR1 and CDR2 are LGHNA and YNFKEQ. The CDR3 has 15 amino acids. Trimming removed 3 bases from V and 1 base from J, with 12 bases in between.

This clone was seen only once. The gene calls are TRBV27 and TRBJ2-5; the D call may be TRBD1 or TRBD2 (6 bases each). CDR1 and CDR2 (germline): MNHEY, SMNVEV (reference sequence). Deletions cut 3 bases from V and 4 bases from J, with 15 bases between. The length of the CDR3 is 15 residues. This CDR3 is CASSLGGPWGETQYF. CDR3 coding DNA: TGTGCCAGCAGTTTGGGGGGCCCGTGGGGAGAGACCCAGTACTTC.